These T cell receptor beta chains were read from a single sample in a study of blood T cell repertoires in COVID-19. Sequencing was performed with immunoSEQ multiplex PCR; in TCRdb, only in-frame clones are kept and a portion is missing. The sample lists a few hundred thousand clones; around 90% were seen once. Material for sequencing was PBMCs or T cells enriched from blood (not recorded which). All receptors come from a woman younger than 30 with acute COVID-19. CDR3s include the opening cysteine and the closing phenylalanine or tryptophan. The D gene is left open where the match is weak. Size values are once, few and many counts, or a class for expanded clones, and some rows have none.

j_gene,d_gene,v_gene,abundance,CDR3aa,CDR3nt
TRBJ1-2,.,TRBV19,.,CASSDPGTVYGYTF,TGTGCCAGTAGCGACCCGGGAACCGTCTATGGCTACACCTTC
TRBJ1-1,TRBD1,TRBV6-5,.,CASSYRDRREAFF,TGTGCCAGCAGTTACCGGGACAGGCGTGAAGCTTTCTTT
TRBJ2-7,TRBD1,TRBV28,.,CASSLGTGGVHEQYF,TGTGCCAGCAGTTTGGGGACAGGGGGGGTCCACGAGCAGTACTTC
TRBJ1-2,TRBD1,TRBV29-1,.,CSVAVTGVYGYTF,TGCAGCGTTGCTGTGACAGGGGTCTATGGCTACACCTTC
TRBJ2-3,.,TRBV5-1,.,CASSRQGGVGTDTQYF,TGCGCCAGCAGCCGGCAAGGCGGGGTGGGCACAGATACGCAGTATTTT
TRBJ1-4,.,TRBV11-2,.,CASSLGVGGNEKLFF,TGTGCCAGCAGCTTAGGAGTCGGAGGGAATGAAAAACTGTTTTTT
TRBJ2-2,TRBD2,TRBV7-9,.,CASSFRTSGSSGELFF,TGTGCCAGCAGCTTTAGGACTAGCGGGAGTTCCGGGGAGCTGTTTTTT
TRBJ1-1,.,TRBV7-8,.,CASSLGGSGQNTEAFF,TGTGCCAGCAGCTTAGGGGGTTCCGGACAGAACACTGAAGCTTTCTTT
TRBJ2-3,TRBD1,TRBV24-1,.,CATSDSGTGRPDTQYF,TGTGCCACCAGTGATTCCGGGACAGGGAGACCAGATACGCAGTATTTT
TRBJ1-1,.,TRBV7-2,.,CASSRGYTEAFF,TGTGCCAGCAGCAGGGGGTACACTGAAGCTTTCTTT
TRBJ1-1,.,TRBV2,.,CASSEWRFQENTEAFF,TGTGCCAGCAGTGAATGGAGGTTCCAAGAGAACACTGAAGCTTTCTTT
TRBJ1-5,.,TRBV5-1,.,CASRRTGKADQPQHF,TGCGCCAGCAGACGTACAGGGAAGGCAGATCAGCCCCAGCATTTT
TRBJ2-7,.,TRBV19,.,CASSLEEEYEQYF,TGTGCCAGTAGTTTAGAGGAGGAATACGAGCAGTACTTC
TRBJ2-7,.,TRBV5-4,.,CASSPPDRRHSEQYF,TGTGCCAGCAGCCCCCCTGACAGGAGGCACTCCGAGCAGTACTTC
TRBJ1-5,TRBD1,TRBV28,.,CASILLGQKPNQPQHF,TGTGCCAGCATTCTTTTGGGACAGAAACCAAATCAGCCCCAGCATTTT
TRBJ2-1,.,TRBV3-1/TRBV3-2,once,CASSFRSGSRNEQFF,TGTGCCAGCAGCTTTCGGTCGGGTTCCCGCAATGAGCAGTTCTTC
TRBJ1-2,TRBD1,TRBV28,.,CASRWGDRPKYGYTF,TGTGCCAGCAGATGGGGGGACAGGCCAAAATATGGCTACACCTTC
TRBJ1-1,TRBD1,TRBV12-3/TRBV12-4,.,CASSTGGRAEAFF,TGTGCCAGCAGTACAGGGGGCAGGGCTGAAGCTTTCTTT
TRBJ2-3,.,TRBV24-1,.,CATSAAGSADTQYF,TGTGCCACCAGTGCCGCGGGCAGCGCAGATACGCAGTATTTT
TRBJ1-4,.,TRBV27,.,CASSEGGEKLFF,TGTGCCAGCAGTGAGGGAGGAGAAAAACTGTTTTTT
TRBJ1-5,.,TRBV18,.,CASSPWGTLSNQPQHF,TGTGCCAGCTCACCCTGGGGGACTCTTAGCAATCAGCCCCAGCATTTT
TRBJ1-2,TRBD1,TRBV27,.,CASSSSGTELFGYTF,TGTGCCAGCAGTTCGTCCGGGACAGAGCTATTCGGCTACACCTTC
TRBJ1-5,.,TRBV4-1,.,CASSQDGAATQPQHF,TGCGCCAGCAGCCAAGATGGGGCCGCTACTCAGCCCCAGCATTTT
TRBJ1-1,.,TRBV24-1,.,CATSDSRTNTEAFF,TGTGCCACCAGTGATTCACGGACAAACACTGAAGCTTTCTTT
TRBJ1-1,TRBD1,TRBV30,.,CAWTQGAKAFF,TGTGCCTGGACCCAGGGGGCGAAAGCTTTCTTT
TRBJ2-2,.,TRBV11-2,.,CASSLGAGSGTGELFF,TGTGCCAGCAGCTTAGGTGCGGGGTCGGGTACCGGGGAGCTGTTTTTT
TRBJ2-3,TRBD2,TRBV7-3,once,CASSLGLAGLKDTQYF,TGTGCCAGCAGCCTCGGACTAGCGGGACTCAAAGATACGCAGTATTTT
TRBJ1-5,.,TRBV2,.,CASSERGNQPQHF,TGTGCCAGCAGTGAACGCGGTAATCAGCCCCAGCATTTT
TRBJ2-3,.,TRBV27,.,CASSLSFQLVYTQYF,TGTGCCAGCAGTTTATCTTTTCAGTTGGTGTATACGCAGTATTTT
TRBJ1-3,TRBD1,TRBV7-6,.,CASSRDRVSNTIYF,TGTGCCAGCAGCCGGGACAGGGTTTCGAACACCATATATTTT
TRBJ2-2,.,TRBV7-7,.,CASSLTATANTGELFF,TGTGCTAGCAGCTTAACAGCAACAGCGAACACCGGGGAGCTGTTTTTT
TRBJ1-2,TRBD1,TRBV27,.,CASSLLVGQGFYGYTF,TGTGCCAGCAGTTTATTAGTCGGACAGGGTTTTTATGGCTACACCTTC
TRBJ2-2,TRBD2,TRBV7-9,.,CASSFVAGVYTGELFF,TGTGCCAGCAGCTTTGTAGCGGGGGTTTACACCGGGGAGCTGTTTTTT
TRBJ1-5,TRBD1,TRBV6-5,.,CASRETGAVNQPQHF,TGTGCCAGCAGGGAGACAGGGGCCGTCAATCAGCCCCAGCATTTT
TRBJ1-3,.,TRBV28,once,CASSLGGSGNTIYF,TGTGCCAGCAGTTTAGGGGGGTCTGGAAACACCATATATTTT
TRBJ2-7,TRBD2,TRBV27,.,CASSAISGDSYEQYF,TGTGCCAGCAGTGCAATTAGCGGGGACTCCTACGAGCAGTACTTC
TRBJ1-1,TRBD1,TRBV12-5,.,CASGPGQGIGAFF,TGTGCTAGTGGCCCAGGACAGGGTATTGGAGCTTTCTTT
TRBJ2-3,.,TRBV19,few,CASSIGGADTQYF,TGTGCCAGTAGTATCGGGGGTGCAGATACGCAGTATTTT
TRBJ2-3,TRBD2,TRBV28,once,CASSLLLAGHDDTQYF,TGTGCCAGCAGTTTACTACTAGCGGGGCATGACGATACGCAGTATTTT
TRBJ2-1,TRBD2,TRBV5-4,once,CASSLSGTTYNEQFF,TGTGCCAGCAGCTTAAGTGGGACTACGTACAATGAGCAGTTCTTC
TRBJ2-7,.,TRBV28,.,CATATDNPYEQYF,TGTGCCACCGCAACGGACAATCCCTACGAGCAGTACTTC
TRBJ2-3,.,TRBV4-1,.,CASSQEAGPSTDTQYF,TGCGCCAGCAGCCAAGAGGCGGGCCCTAGCACAGATACGCAGTATTTT
TRBJ1-1,.,TRBV29-1,.,CSVTTGMNTEAFF,TGCAGCGTGACGACAGGAATGAACACTGAAGCTTTCTTT
TRBJ1-5,.,TRBV30,.,CAWAGDLGQPQHF,TGTGCCTGGGCCGGCGACCTAGGACAGCCCCAGCATTTT
TRBJ1-6,TRBD1,TRBV28,.,CASIGTDNSPLHF,TGTGCCAGCATCGGGACAGATAATTCACCCCTCCACTTT
TRBJ1-6,.,TRBV27,.,CASSSPRVPLHF,TGTGCCAGCAGCTCTCCCCGGGTACCCCTCCACTTT
TRBJ2-7,.,TRBV5-1,.,CASRKRDNSYEQYF,TGCGCCAGCAGGAAGAGGGACAACTCCTACGAGCAGTACTTC
TRBJ2-5,TRBD1,TRBV5-4,.,CASSLGTGETQYF,TGTGCCAGCAGCTTGGGGACAGGGGAGACCCAGTACTTC
TRBJ2-1,.,TRBV12-3/TRBV12-4,.,CASSLYGRNEQFF,TGTGCCAGCAGTTTATATGGCCGCAATGAGCAGTTCTTC
TRBJ1-4,.,TRBV6-1,.,CASSEDTATNEKLFF,TGTGCCAGCAGTGAAGACACCGCAACTAATGAAAAACTGTTTTTT
TRBJ1-4,TRBD1,TRBV11-2,few,CASSPQGGQGEKLFF,TGTGCCAGCAGCCCCCAAGGGGGACAGGGTGAAAAACTGTTTTTT
TRBJ2-7,.,TRBV14,.,CASSEWDLTYEQYF,TGTGCCAGCAGCGAATGGGACTTGACCTACGAGCAGTACTTC
TRBJ2-3,TRBD2,TRBV28,.,CASSPRLISKRELRVMTDTQYF,TGTGCCAGCAGTCCCCGACTAATATCTAAGCGGGAGCTTCGGGTGATGACAGATACGCAGTATTTT
TRBJ2-1,TRBD2,TRBV4-2,.,CASSQTAGEAYNEQFF,TGTGCCAGCAGCCAGACAGCGGGAGAGGCCTACAATGAGCAGTTCTTC